The 7 T cell receptor beta chains in this list originate from one sample, sequenced in a study of T cell repertoires in cytomegalovirus infection. TCRdb reprocessed the reads via MiXCR and lists one record per CDR3 protein. The sample contains approximately 500,000 distinct CDR3 sequences, approximately 16% of which appear only once. Sequencing was done on a sample of CD8+ T cells from PBMCs. These receptor sequences come from a human donor in good health (CMV status not recorded). Some clones in this sample may be carry-over from other donors' samples.

This clonotype was observed a handful of times. The chain combines TRBV7-9 with TRBJ1-2; TRBD1 might be the D (5 bases). Germline V gene lookup returns CDR1 SEHNR and CDR2 FQNEAQ (reference sequence). The CDR3 contains 15 residues. The V end lost 4 bases, the J end lost 8 bases, and 20 bases lay between the germline ends. The CDR3: CASSSGRRERGGYTF. The CDR3 DNA follows: TGTGCCAGCAGCTCAGGGCGTCGGGAAAGAGGAGGCTACACCTTC.

This clonotype was counted at least ten times. The chain recombines TRBV27 with TRBJ2-7; D remains ambiguous. Germline CDR1 and CDR2: MNHEY and SMNVEV (reference sequence). Deletions cut 7 bases from V and 2 bases from J, with 15 bases between. The CDR3 contains 14 residues. The CDR3 protein is CASITPLWPYEQYF. DNA of the CDR3: TGTGCCAGCATAACCCCTCTCTGGCCCTACGAGCAGTACTTC.

This sequence joins TRBV7-6 and TRBJ1-1; 12 bases fit TRBD1. Looked up from germline, CDR1 is SGHVS and CDR2 is FNYEAQ. J was trimmed by 5 bases and V by 4 bases; bases with no gene match: 2. The CDR3 has 14 amino acids. This CDR3 reads CASSWDRGRTEAFF. In DNA, the CDR3 is TGTGCCAGCAGCTGGGACAGGGGGCGGACTGAAGCTTTCTTT.

In its sample, this clonotype was seen a few times. This chain links TRBV2 with TRBJ2-3, with D possibly TRBD1 on 6 matching bases. V was trimmed by 4 bases and J by 0 bases, leaving 14 bases between them. Per germline, CDR1 SNHLY and CDR2 FYNNEI. This CDR3 comprises 16 residues. Here the CDR3 DNA reads TGTGCCAGCAGTGTGATAGGGACACTGAGCACAGATACGCAGTATTTT. Protein sequence: CASSVIGTLSTDTQYF.

The rearrangement uses TRBV20-1 and TRBJ1-1; TRBD1 aligns across 7 bases. The CDR3 has 16 residues. J was trimmed by 0 bases and V by 6 bases; bases with no gene match: 13. Germline V gives CDR1 DFQATT, CDR2 SNEGSKA (reference sequence). CDR3 coding DNA: TGCAGTGCCCAGGGTCTGGGACAGTTCATGAACACTGAAGCTTTCTTT. Its translation is CSAQGLGQFMNTEAFF.

The chain joins TRBV28 to TRBJ1-6; a weak D match, TRBD1 (5 bases). The CDR3 has 14 residues. Germline CDR1 reads MDHEN; CDR2 reads SYDVKM. Deletions cut 6 bases from V and 6 bases from J, with 12 bases between. The chain's CDR3 is CASSSRVPNSPLHF. CDR3 bases: TGTGCCAGCAGCTCCAGGGTGCCTAATTCACCCCTCCACTTT.

The table lists this clonotype with a count of one. Lacking the conserved final phenylalanine or tryptophan, this CDR3 likely reflects a read error. The DNA is left out, because the CDR3 cannot be placed on it with certainty; the CDR3 is given as TCRdb lists it. The CDR3 sequence is CSYDGTGGKGEQLL. The rearrangement uses TRBV20-1 and TRBJ2-1; the D call of TRBD1 is as the table states it, not checked on the DNA. Germline V gene sequence: CDR1 DFQATT, CDR2 SNEGSKA (reference sequence). Counting both end residues, the CDR3 totals 14 amino acids.